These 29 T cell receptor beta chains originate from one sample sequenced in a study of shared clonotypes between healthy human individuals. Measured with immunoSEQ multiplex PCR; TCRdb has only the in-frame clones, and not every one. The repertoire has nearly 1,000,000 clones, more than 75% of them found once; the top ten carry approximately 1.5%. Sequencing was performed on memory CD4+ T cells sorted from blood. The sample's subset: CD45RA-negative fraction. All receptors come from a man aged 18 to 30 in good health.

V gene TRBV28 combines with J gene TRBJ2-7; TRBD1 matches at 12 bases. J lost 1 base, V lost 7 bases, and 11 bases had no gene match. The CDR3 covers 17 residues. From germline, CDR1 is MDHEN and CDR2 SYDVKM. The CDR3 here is CASTLRDRGPRSYEQYF. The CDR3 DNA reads TGTGCCAGCACCCTAAGGGACAGGGGGCCTAGGTCCTACGAGCAGTACTTC.

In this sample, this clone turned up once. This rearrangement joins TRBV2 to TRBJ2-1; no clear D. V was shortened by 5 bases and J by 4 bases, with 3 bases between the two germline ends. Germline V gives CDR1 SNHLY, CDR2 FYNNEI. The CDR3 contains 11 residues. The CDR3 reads CASSQYNEQFF. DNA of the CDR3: TGTGCCAGCAGTCAATACAATGAGCAGTTCTTC.

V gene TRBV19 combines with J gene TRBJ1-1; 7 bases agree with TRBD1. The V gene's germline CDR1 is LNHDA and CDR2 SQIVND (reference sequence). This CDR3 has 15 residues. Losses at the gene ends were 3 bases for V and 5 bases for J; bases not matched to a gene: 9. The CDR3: CASSIGGPGQTEAFF. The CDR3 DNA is TGTGCCAGTAGTATCGGGGGCCCGGGACAGACTGAAGCTTTCTTT.

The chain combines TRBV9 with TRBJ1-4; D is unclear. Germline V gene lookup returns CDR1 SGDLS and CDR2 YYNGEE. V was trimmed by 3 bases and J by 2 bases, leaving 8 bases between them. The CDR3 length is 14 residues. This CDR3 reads CASSGGRTNEKLFF. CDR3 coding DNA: TGTGCCAGCAGCGGAGGGCGGACTAATGAAAAACTGTTTTTT.

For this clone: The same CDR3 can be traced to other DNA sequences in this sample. The CDR3 here is CASSLDRGSSYEQYF. The DNA for the CDR3 is TGTGCCAGCTCATTGGACAGGGGCTCCTCCTACGAGCAGTACTTC. The chain uses TRBV18 and TRBJ2-7; 9 positions agree with TRBD1. Germline trimming cut 5 bases from V and 0 bases from J; bases unmatched to any gene: 5. Germline CDR1 is KGHSH and CDR2 is LQKENI. This CDR3 comprises 15 residues. The entire variable domain, with the rest obtained from reference TRBV18 and TRBJ2-7, is as follows: NAGVMQNPRHLVRRRGQEARLRCSPMKGHSHVYWYRQLPEEGLKFMVYLQKENIIDESGMPKERFSAEFPKEGPSILRIQQVVRGDSAAYFCASSLDRGSSYEQYFGPGTRLTVT.

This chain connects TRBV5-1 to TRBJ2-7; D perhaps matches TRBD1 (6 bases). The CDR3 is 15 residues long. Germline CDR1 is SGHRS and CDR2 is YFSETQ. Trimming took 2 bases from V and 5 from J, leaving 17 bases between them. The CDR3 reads CASSFVQGNVDEQYF. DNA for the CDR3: TGCGCCAGCAGCTTCGTACAGGGAAATGTGGACGAGCAGTACTTC.

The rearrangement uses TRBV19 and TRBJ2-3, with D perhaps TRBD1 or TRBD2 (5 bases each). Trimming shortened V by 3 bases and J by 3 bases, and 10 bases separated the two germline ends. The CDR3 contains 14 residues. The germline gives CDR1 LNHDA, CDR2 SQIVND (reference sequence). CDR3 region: CASSMQGGTDTQYF. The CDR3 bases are TGTGCCAGTAGTATGCAGGGCGGGACAGATACGCAGTATTTT.

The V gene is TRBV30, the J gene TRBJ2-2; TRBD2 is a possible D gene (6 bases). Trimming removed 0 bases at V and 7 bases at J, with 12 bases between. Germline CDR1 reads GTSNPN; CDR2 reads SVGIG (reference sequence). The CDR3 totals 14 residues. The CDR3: CAWSVTGAGGELFF. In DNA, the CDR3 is TGTGCCTGGAGTGTTACGGGAGCGGGCGGGGAGCTGTTTTTT.

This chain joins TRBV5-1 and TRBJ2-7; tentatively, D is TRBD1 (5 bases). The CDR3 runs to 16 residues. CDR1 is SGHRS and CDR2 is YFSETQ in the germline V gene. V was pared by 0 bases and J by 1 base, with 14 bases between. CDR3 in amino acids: CASSLEAGQKSYEQYF. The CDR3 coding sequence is TGCGCCAGCAGCTTGGAGGCAGGACAAAAATCCTACGAGCAGTACTTC.

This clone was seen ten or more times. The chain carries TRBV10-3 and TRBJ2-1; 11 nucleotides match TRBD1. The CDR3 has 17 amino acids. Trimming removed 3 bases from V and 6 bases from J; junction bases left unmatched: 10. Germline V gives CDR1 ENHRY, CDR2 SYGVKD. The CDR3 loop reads CAISETLSGTGGNEQFF. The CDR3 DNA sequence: TGTGCCATCAGTGAAACCCTTTCCGGGACAGGGGGCAATGAGCAGTTCTTC.

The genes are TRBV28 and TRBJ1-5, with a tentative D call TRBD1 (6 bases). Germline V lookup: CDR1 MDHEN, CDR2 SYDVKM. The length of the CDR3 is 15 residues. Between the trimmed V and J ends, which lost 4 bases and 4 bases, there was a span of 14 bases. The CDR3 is CASSSPGHFNQPQHF. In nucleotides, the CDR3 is TGTGCCAGCAGTTCCCCGGGACACTTTAATCAGCCCCAGCATTTT.

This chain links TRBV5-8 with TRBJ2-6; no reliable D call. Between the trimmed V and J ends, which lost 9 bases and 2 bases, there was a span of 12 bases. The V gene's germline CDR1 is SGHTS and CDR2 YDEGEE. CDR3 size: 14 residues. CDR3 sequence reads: CAIPTGPGANVLTF. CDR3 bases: TGTGCCATCCCGACGGGTCCTGGGGCCAACGTCCTGACTTTC.

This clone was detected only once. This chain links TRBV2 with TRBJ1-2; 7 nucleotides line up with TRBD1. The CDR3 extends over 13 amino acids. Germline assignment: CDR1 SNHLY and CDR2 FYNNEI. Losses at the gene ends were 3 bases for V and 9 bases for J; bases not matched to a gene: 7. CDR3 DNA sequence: TGTGCCAGCAGTGAGGGACAGACATTGAGCTACACCTTC. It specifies CASSEGQTLSYTF.

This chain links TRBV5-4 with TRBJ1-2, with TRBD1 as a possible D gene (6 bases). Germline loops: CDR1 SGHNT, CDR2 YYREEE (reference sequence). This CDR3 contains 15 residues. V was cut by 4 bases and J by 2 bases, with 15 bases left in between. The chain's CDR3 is CASSPATGKNYGYTF. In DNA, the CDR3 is TGTGCCAGCAGCCCAGCGACAGGAAAGAACTATGGCTACACCTTC.

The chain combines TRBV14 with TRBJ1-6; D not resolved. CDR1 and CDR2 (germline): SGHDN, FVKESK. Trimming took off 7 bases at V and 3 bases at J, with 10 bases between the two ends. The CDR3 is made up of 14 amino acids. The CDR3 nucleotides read TGTGCCAGCACCTTGGGGAGCTATAATTCACCCCTCCACTTT. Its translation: CASTLGSYNSPLHF. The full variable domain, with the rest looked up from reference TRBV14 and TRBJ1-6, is EAGVTQFPSHSVIEKGQTVTLRCDPISGHDNLYWYRRVMGKEIKFLLHFVKESKQDESGMPNNRFLAERTGGTYSTLKVQPAELEDSGVYFCASTLGSYNSPLHFGNGTRLTVT.

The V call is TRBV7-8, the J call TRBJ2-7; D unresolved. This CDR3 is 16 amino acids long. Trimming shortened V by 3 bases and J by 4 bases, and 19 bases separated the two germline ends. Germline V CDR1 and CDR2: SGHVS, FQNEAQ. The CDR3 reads CASSFFGRSQKYEQYF. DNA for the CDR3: TGTGCCAGCAGCTTTTTTGGCCGATCTCAAAAATACGAGCAGTACTTC. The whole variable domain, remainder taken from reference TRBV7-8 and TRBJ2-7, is GAGVSQSPRYKVAKRGQDVALRCDPISGHVSLFWYQQALGQGPEFLTYFQNEAQLDKSGLPSDRFFAERPEGSVSTLKIQRTQQEDSAVYLCASSFFGRSQKYEQYFGPGTRLTVT.

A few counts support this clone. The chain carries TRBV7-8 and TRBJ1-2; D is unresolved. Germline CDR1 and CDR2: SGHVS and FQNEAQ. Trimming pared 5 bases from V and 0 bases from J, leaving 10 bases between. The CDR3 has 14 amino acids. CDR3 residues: CASSRGESNYGYTF. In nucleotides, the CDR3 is TGTGCCAGCAGCCGCGGGGAGTCTAACTATGGCTACACCTTC.

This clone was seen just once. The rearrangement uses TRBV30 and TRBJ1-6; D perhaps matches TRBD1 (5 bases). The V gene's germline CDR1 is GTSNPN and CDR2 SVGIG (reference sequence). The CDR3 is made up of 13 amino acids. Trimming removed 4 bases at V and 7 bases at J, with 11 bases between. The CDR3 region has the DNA TGTGCCTGGACAGGGTTAAGAAATTCACCCCTCCACTTT. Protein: CAWTGLRNSPLHF.

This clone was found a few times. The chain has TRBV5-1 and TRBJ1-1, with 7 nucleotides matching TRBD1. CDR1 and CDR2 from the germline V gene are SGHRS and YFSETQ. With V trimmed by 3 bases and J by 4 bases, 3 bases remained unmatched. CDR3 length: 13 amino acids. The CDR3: CASSWGQSTEAFF. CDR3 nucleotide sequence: TGCGCCAGCAGCTGGGGACAGTCCACTGAAGCTTTCTTT.

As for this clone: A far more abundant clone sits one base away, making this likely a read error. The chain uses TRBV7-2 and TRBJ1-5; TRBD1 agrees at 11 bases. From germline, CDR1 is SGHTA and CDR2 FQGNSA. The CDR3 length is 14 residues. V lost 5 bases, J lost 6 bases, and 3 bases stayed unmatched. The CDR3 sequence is CASSPGTGGQPQHF. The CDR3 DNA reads TGTGCCAGCAGCCCCGGGACAGGGGGTCAGCCCCAGCATTTT.

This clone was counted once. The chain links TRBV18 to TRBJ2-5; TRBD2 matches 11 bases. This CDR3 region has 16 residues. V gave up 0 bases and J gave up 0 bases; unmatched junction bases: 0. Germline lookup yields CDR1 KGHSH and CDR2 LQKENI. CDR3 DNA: TGTGCCAGCTCACCACCGACTAGCGGGAACCAAGAGACCCAGTACTTC. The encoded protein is CASSPPTSGNQETQYF.

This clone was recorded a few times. The CDR3, as DNA: TGCGCCAGCAGCTTGGCCGGACTAGCGGGGCCGGAGGAGCAGTACTTC. Its protein product is CASSLAGLAGPEEQYF. The chain has TRBV5-1 and TRBJ2-7; 12 bases agree with TRBD2. The CDR3 is 16 residues long. Germline V gives CDR1 SGHRS, CDR2 YFSETQ. The V segment lost 0 bases and the J segment 7 bases; nucleotides outside the gene matches: 8.

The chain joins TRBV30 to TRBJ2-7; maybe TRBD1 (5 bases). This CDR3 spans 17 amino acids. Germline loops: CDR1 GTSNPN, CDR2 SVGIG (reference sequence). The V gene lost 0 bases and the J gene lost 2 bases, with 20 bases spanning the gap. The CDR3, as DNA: TGTGCCTGGAGTGTCAGTCCCGGCGTCAGGGTTACCTACGAGCAGTACTTC. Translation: CAWSVSPGVRVTYEQYF.

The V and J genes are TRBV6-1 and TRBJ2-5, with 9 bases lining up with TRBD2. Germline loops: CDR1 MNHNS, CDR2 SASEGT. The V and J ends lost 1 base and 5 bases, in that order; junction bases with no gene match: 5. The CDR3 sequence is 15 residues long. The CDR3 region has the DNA TGTGCCAGCAGTGAAGGCGGGGGGGCTGTGGAGACCCAGTACTTC. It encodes CASSEGGGAVETQYF.

CDR3 sequence reads: CASSRNDRVNYGYTF. DNA for the CDR3: TGTGCCAGCAGCCGTAACGACAGGGTTAACTATGGCTACACCTTC. V gene TRBV7-9 combines with J gene TRBJ1-2; TRBD1 matches 7 bases. This CDR3 spans 15 amino acids. Losses at the gene ends were 5 bases for V and 1 base for J; bases not matched to a gene: 7. Germline V gene sequence: CDR1 SEHNR, CDR2 FQNEAQ (reference sequence).

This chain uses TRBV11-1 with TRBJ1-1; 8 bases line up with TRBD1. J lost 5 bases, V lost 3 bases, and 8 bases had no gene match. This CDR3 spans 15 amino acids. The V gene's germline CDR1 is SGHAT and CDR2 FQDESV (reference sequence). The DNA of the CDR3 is TGTGCCAGCAGCTTGACAGGGGCGGGGGTGACTGAAGCTTTCTTT. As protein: CASSLTGAGVTEAFF.

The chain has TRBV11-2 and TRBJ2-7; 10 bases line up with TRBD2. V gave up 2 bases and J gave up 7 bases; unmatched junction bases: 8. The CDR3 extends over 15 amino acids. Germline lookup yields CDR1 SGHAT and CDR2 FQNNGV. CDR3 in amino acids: CASSLQASGSSEQYF. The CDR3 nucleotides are TGTGCCAGCAGCTTACAGGCTAGCGGGAGTAGTGAGCAGTACTTC.

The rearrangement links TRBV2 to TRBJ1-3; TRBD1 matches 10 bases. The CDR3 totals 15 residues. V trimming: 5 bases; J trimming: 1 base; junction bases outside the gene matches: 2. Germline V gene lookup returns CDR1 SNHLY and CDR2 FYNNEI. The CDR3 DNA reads TGTGCCAGCAGTCCGGGACAGGGGTCTGGAAACACCATATATTTT. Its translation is CASSPGQGSGNTIYF.

This CDR3 is CASRGLAAKETQYF. The CDR3 DNA reads TGCGCCAGCAGAGGACTAGCGGCAAAAGAGACCCAGTACTTC. This chain uses TRBV5-1 with TRBJ2-5; TRBD2 matches at 10 bases. Trimming at V came to 5 bases and at J to 3 bases, leaving 4 bases not matched to a gene. Germline V CDR1 and CDR2: SGHRS, YFSETQ. This CDR3 spans 14 amino acids.